This TCR beta chain was sequenced in a study of Ad26.COV2.S vaccination and SARS-CoV-2 variants. TCRdb's copy holds only in-frame clones and misses some; the assay was immunoSEQ multiplex PCR. The sample contains roughly 350,000 clones, around 90% of which appear only once. Trimming shortened V by 3 bases and J by 0 bases, and 6 bases separated the two germline ends. This CDR3 comprises 14 residues. CDR1 and CDR2 from the germline V gene are SGHVS and FQNEAQ. Treatment indicated: 15 to 20 received Ad26.COV2.S at low or high dose, single or two shots; several received placebo; per-sample allocation not given. Sampling took place 63 days after the first vaccine or placebo injection. This vaccine is an Ad26 vector that expresses the Wuhan-strain SARS-CoV-2 spike.

This chain links TRBV7-8 with TRBJ2-1; D is unresolved. Sequencing was performed on peripheral blood, taken in a trial of Ad26.COV2.S vaccine versus placebo. The sequence derives from a person aged 18 to 59 who received the Ad26.COV2.S COVID-19 vaccine or a placebo. Here the CDR3 DNA reads TGTGCCAGCAGCTTCCGTAGCTCCTACAATGAGCAGTTCTTC. Encoded protein: CASSFRSSYNEQFF.